The sequence of this TCR beta chain was determined in a study of T cells expressing NK-cell markers. Looked up from germline, CDR1 is SEHNR and CDR2 is FQNEAQ (reference sequence). CDR3 length: 15 amino acids. General study findings and limits: About 1.0-7.5% of CD8+ T cells in about 6 donors belonged to dominant NKG2C+ clonotypes.

Reprocessing the 5' RACE reads, TCRdb reports a single entry for every CDR3 protein and omits DNA. This sample's table has approximately 380,000 distinct CDR3 sequences. Remarks on this clonotype: Its target is unknown.

The sequenced sample consisted of blood T cells: a sorted CD56 or NKG2C T cell subset, CD4+ or CD8+ T cells, or bulk PBMC T cells (not recorded which). The source of this sequence is a man aged 18-69 years in good health. V gene TRBV7-9 combines with J gene TRBJ1-5; the TRBD1 assignment by TCRdb is unverifiable without DNA. This CDR3 is CASSFYRVQYQPQHF.